This T cell receptor beta chain was captured in a study of T cells in Graves' hyperthyroidism and ophthalmopathy. Notes on this clonotype: Antigen: not known.

Uncontrolled infection, other autoimmune disease, pregnancy or lactation led to exclusion. Orbital computed tomography, thyroid ultrasound, serum thyroxine and TRAb, and clinical symptoms together informed the diagnoses. Study results and caveats: The majority of expanded thyroid clonotypes above 0.001 also appeared in blood. Ophthalmopathy stood apart from stable hyperthyroidism in a 13 V-J model.

This CDR3 has 13 amino acids. Germline CDR1 and CDR2: MGHDK and SYGVNS. RNA transcripts were the template for amplifying TCR beta CDR3 regions. A first-round RT-PCR of the TCR CDR3 used the HTBI primer set. MiXCR, applied by TCRdb to the multiplex PCR reads, yields one record per CDR3 protein. The sample yields hundreds of thousands of distinct CDR3 sequences, just under 45% seen once. Input material: peripheral blood or thyroid tissue (not recorded which). The clonotype was recovered from an adult man with Graves' disease, either hyperthyroidism or ophthalmopathy (not recorded which). The genes are TRBV25-1 and TRBJ1-6, with no clear D. CDR3 DNA: TGTGCTAGAGTAGGGTCATATAATTCACCCCTCCACTTT. It translates to CARVGSYNSPLHF.